Listed below are T cell receptor beta chains from one sample, sequenced in a study of CD8 T cells in ankylosing spondylitis. One entry per CDR3 protein results from TCRdb running MiXCR on the 5' RACE reads. The repertoire holds about 310,000 distinct CDR3 sequences, with around 20% as singletons. Sequences were obtained from blood, either unsorted or a sorted T cell fraction (not recorded which). The receptor set was obtained from a female donor with ankylosing spondylitis or in good health (not recorded which). Both conserved end residues are part of each CDR3. A D gene is named only where the DNA matches it firmly. Rows give clone size only sometimes, using once, few, many, or a class for an expanded clone.

TRBJ2-1 TRBV5-1 NA NA TGCGCCAGCAGCTCCCAAACAGGGGGAGGGCCGGTTGGTGAGCAGTTCTTC CASSSQTGGGPVGEQFF
TRBJ2-7 TRBV11-2 NA TRBD1 TGTGCCAGCAGCTCCGGACAGGGGGCCCACACTTTATTATACGAGCAGTACTTC CASSSGQGAHTLLYEQYF
TRBJ2-1 TRBV2 few TRBD2 TGTGCCAGCAGTGGTCTACTAGCGGGAGATGGAGAGCAGTTCTTC CASSGLLAGDGEQFF
TRBJ2-1 TRBV29-1 many NA TGCAGCGTTGGGCGGGGCTTGTACAATGAGCAGTTCTTC CSVGRGLYNEQFF
TRBJ2-1 TRBV2 few NA TGTGCCAGCAGTGGTCTAGCGCGGGAACTCAATGAGCAGTTCTTC CASSGLARELNEQFF
TRBJ2-1 TRBV12-3/TRBV12-4 NA TRBD2 TGTGCCAGCAGTTTACCGACTAGCGGGAGATACAATGAGCAGTTCTTC CASSLPTSGRYNEQFF
TRBJ2-5 TRBV11-2 many NA TGTGCCAGCAGTCGGAATCAAGAGACCCAGTACTTC CASSRNQETQYF
TRBJ1-2 TRBV28 once NA TGTGCCAGCAGAGATTCTCTGGGACCAGGCTATGGCTACACCTTC CASRDSLGPGYGYTF
TRBJ2-5 TRBV6-6 NA TRBD1 TGTGCCAGCAGTTCTACAGGGGCGGAGACCCAGTACTTC CASSSTGAETQYF
TRBJ2-4 TRBV20-1 NA NA TGCAGTGCTAGACCTAGAGACATTCAGTACTTC CSARPRDIQYF
TRBJ2-1 TRBV5-1 NA TRBD2 TGCGCCAGCAGCTTTAGCGGGGCTACCTACAATGAGCAGTTCTTC CASSFSGATYNEQFF
TRBJ2-7 TRBV9 NA TRBD1 TGTGCCAGCAGCGTAGCCGGGACAGGGTACGAGCAGTACTTC CASSVAGTGYEQYF
TRBJ2-1 TRBV5-4 NA TRBD1 TGTGCCAGCAGCTTTAGCACGACAGGGCGACGATGGATGAGCTCCTACAATGAGCAGTTCTTC CASSFSTTGRRWMSSYNEQFF
TRBJ2-1 TRBV7-2 NA TRBD2 TGTGCCAGCAGCTTGGGAGGGCGGACTAGCGGGGACAATGAGCAGTTCTTC CASSLGGRTSGDNEQFF
TRBJ1-2 TRBV20-1 few NA TGCAGTGCTAGAGCGGCAGGCCCATGGGGAGGCTACACCTTC CSARAAGPWGGYTF
TRBJ2-7 TRBV5-1 NA NA TGCGCCAGCAGCTTGGGTCTCAGTTTTAATCACGAGCAGTACTTC CASSLGLSFNHEQYF
TRBJ2-2 TRBV6-1 few NA TGTGCCAGCAGTCTCCAGGGGTTGAGCACCGGGGAGCTGTTTTTT CASSLQGLSTGELFF
TRBJ1-4 TRBV4-2 NA NA TGTGCCAGCAGCCAAGAGATACGGAGGGGCCGAGGGGCAACTAATGAAAAACTGTTTTTT CASSQEIRRGRGATNEKLFF
TRBJ1-5 TRBV28 NA TRBD1 TGTGCCAGCAGTCCCTTTTGGGGACAGGCCAGCAATCAGCCCCAGCATTTT CASSPFWGQASNQPQHF
TRBJ1-2 TRBV5-4 NA NA TGTGCCAGCAGCGTCTCGAGGCGCCGCGATGGCTACACCTTC CASSVSRRRDGYTF
TRBJ1-2 TRBV29-1 many NA TGCAGCGTTGAACAGTCCTATGGCTACACCTTC CSVEQSYGYTF
TRBJ1-2 TRBV6-5 NA NA TGTGCCAGCAGTTACTCAGGGGATTATGGCTACACCTTC CASSYSGDYGYTF
TRBJ1-2 TRBV20-1 few NA TGCAGTGCTAGAGAACAGGGATCCAACTATGGCTACACCTTC CSAREQGSNYGYTF
TRBJ2-2 TRBV6-2/TRBV6-3 many TRBD2 TGTGCCAGCAGTTACACCCGGGAGGGGGTCGGGGAGCTGTTTTTT CASSYTREGVGELFF
TRBJ2-5 TRBV20-1 NA TRBD2 TGCAGTGCTAGGCGTAGGGTTGGAGCGGGAGTTAGAGAGACCCAGTACTTC CSARRRVGAGVRETQYF
TRBJ2-3 TRBV20-1 few TRBD2 TGCAGTGCTACTGGATTGTGGCGAAGACTAGCGGGAGTATCTTGGGATACGCAGTATTTT CSATGLWRRLAGVSWDTQYF
TRBJ1-2 TRBV15 NA NA TGTGCCACCAGCAGAGATCGGGTCACCTCGTATGGCTACACCTTC CATSRDRVTSYGYTF
TRBJ2-7 TRBV6-2/TRBV6-3 NA NA TGTGCCAGCAGTAGGGAAGGAGAGCAGTACTTC CASSREGEQYF
TRBJ1-4 TRBV12-3/TRBV12-4 few NA TGTGCCAGCAGTTCGGGGGGACGGAGGGATGAAAAACTGTTTTTT CASSSGGRRDEKLFF
TRBJ2-1 TRBV5-6 NA NA TGTGCCAGCAGCTTGCACGGAAGTGAGCAGTTCTTC CASSLHGSEQFF
TRBJ1-5 TRBV12-3/TRBV12-4 many NA TGTGCCAGCAGTTTGGGGGGTGGCAATCAGCCCCAGCATTTT CASSLGGGNQPQHF
TRBJ1-1 TRBV29-1 NA NA TGCAGCGTTGAAGAAGGGGGGGCTTTCTTT CSVEEGGAFF
TRBJ2-7 TRBV7-9 many NA TGTGCCAGCAGCTTAAGTGGACCCGCGCCTCATCAGTACTTC CASSLSGPAPHQYF
TRBJ2-4 TRBV7-2 NA NA TGTGCCAGCAGCTTAGTTCAGCGCGACATTCAGTACTTC CASSLVQRDIQYF
TRBJ2-2 TRBV3-1 few NA TGTGCCAGCAGCCAAGATAGACAGCTCCGCACCGGGGAGCTGTTTTTT CASSQDRQLRTGELFF
TRBJ2-7 TRBV20-1 NA NA TGCAGTGCTAGCCCCACGGCTTCCTACGAGCAGTACTTC CSASPTASYEQYF
TRBJ2-7 TRBV24-1 NA TRBD2 TGTGCCACCAGTGAAGTGTGCGGGAGCTACGAGCAGTACTTC CATSEVCGSYEQYF
TRBJ1-1 TRBV6-1 few NA TGTGCCAGCAGGAGGGGGGGAATGAACACTGAAGCTTTCTTT CASRRGGMNTEAFF
TRBJ2-1 TRBV5-1 NA NA TGCGCCAGCAGTTTAGCGTCCCTTGGCAATGAGCAGTTCTTC CASSLASLGNEQFF
TRBJ2-1 TRBV11-1 few NA TGTGCCAGCAGCCTTGTTACCACCTACAATGAGCAGTTCTTC CASSLVTTYNEQFF
TRBJ1-1 TRBV6-2/TRBV6-3 NA NA TGTGCCAGCAGTTACTCGTTTTCCTCCCAGGGGAACACTGAAGCTTTCTTT CASSYSFSSQGNTEAFF
TRBJ2-1 TRBV9 NA NA TGTGCCAGCAGCAGACCTCCCGCTAGTAATGAGCAGTTCTTC CASSRPPASNEQFF
TRBJ2-2 TRBV19 NA TRBD1 TGTGCCAGTAGTATATATGGGACAGGGATTACCGGGGACCTGTTTTTT CASSIYGTGITGDLFF
TRBJ2-3 TRBV4-3 NA NA TGCGCCAGCAGCCAAGAAATCACAGATACGCAGTATTTT CASSQEITDTQYF
TRBJ2-3 TRBV12-3/TRBV12-4 NA TRBD2 TGTGCCAGCACGTCGTCCGGGAGGACCACAGATACGCAGTATTTT CASTSSGRTTDTQYF
TRBJ1-5 TRBV7-8 many TRBD1 TGTGCCAGCAGCCCTTCGGGACAGGGGGAGCAGCCCCAGCATTTT CASSPSGQGEQPQHF
TRBJ2-2 TRBV6-1 NA TRBD2 TGTGCCAGCAGGACTAGCGGGAGCGGCACCGGGGAGCTGTTTTTT CASRTSGSGTGELFF
TRBJ1-2 TRBV4-2 NA NA TGTGCCAGCAGCCAGCCGGGGAGAGCCTACTATGGCTACACCTTC CASSQPGRAYYGYTF
TRBJ2-7 TRBV7-3 once TRBD2 TGTGCCAGCAGCAGGGACTACCTTGGCGAGCAGTACTTC CASSRDYLGEQYF
TRBJ2-2 TRBV12-3/TRBV12-4 few NA TGTGCCAGCAGTTTAAGGGGAATCGGGGAGCTGTTTTTT CASSLRGIGELFF
TRBJ2-2 TRBV20-1 few NA TGCAGTGCTAGAGAAGGAGGGAGGAGGGCCGGGGAGCTGTTTTTT CSAREGGRRAGELFF
TRBJ2-5 TRBV20-1 few NA TGCAGTGCTAGAGCGAGAATAAGCGGGTACCAAGAGACCCAGTACTTC CSARARISGYQETQYF
TRBJ2-7 TRBV29-1 few NA TGCAGCGCAAAACGCGGGCAGGGAGAGCAGTACTTC CSAKRGQGEQYF
TRBJ2-3 TRBV7-9 NA NA TGTGCCAGCAGCTTAAGCTCTTTCCCCGGAAGGACGCAGTATTTT CASSLSSFPGRTQYF
TRBJ1-2 TRBV6-5 NA NA TGTGCCAGCAGTTCTAGACGGGCTCCGTATGGCTACACCTTC CASSSRRAPYGYTF
TRBJ1-5 TRBV10-3 once NA TGTGCCATCAGTGATTTGGGGGGTCAGCCCCAGCATTTT CAISDLGGQPQHF
TRBJ2-7 TRBV12-3/TRBV12-4 NA NA TGTGCCAGCAGTTTCGGACGGGCAGCGCGGAGTGAGCAGTACTTC CASSFGRAARSEQYF
TRBJ2-3 TRBV5-1 NA TRBD2 TGCGCCAGCAGCCCTAGCGGGACCAGCACAGATACGCAGTATTTT CASSPSGTSTDTQYF
TRBJ2-2 TRBV19 NA NA TGTGCCAGTAGTACATCCGGGTCGAACACCGGGGAGCTGTTTTTT CASSTSGSNTGELFF